What follows are 30 T cell receptor beta chains derived from one specimen sequenced in a study of blood T cells in healthy people across ages. The use of a sample-barcoded 5' primer and a J-beta primer mix characterized a second PCR of about 7 to 12 cycles. TCRdb reanalysed the 5' RACE reads using MiXCR and keeps one entry per CDR3 protein. The sample gives about a million distinct CDR3 sequences, just over 50% of which show up once; 20% to 25% is in the top ten. Sample: blood. These TCRs come from a woman aged 60 to 75 in good health.

This chain links TRBV2 with TRBJ2-2, with D perhaps given as TRBD1 or TRBD2 (7 bases each). The length of the CDR3 is 14 residues. CDR1 and CDR2 from the germline V gene are SNHLY and FYNNEI. V lost 7 bases, J lost 5 bases, and 14 bases lay in between. CDR3 amino acids: CASNRQGGTGELFF. Here the CDR3 DNA reads TGTGCCAGCAATAGACAGGGAGGGACCGGGGAGCTGTTTTTT.

The gene calls are TRBV28 and TRBJ2-5; TRBD1 matches 10 bases. V shed 5 bases and J 0 bases; nucleotides not matched to a gene: 9. Germline CDR1 is MDHEN and CDR2 is SYDVKM. The CDR3 runs 17 residues. The CDR3 DNA reads TGTGCCAGCAGTACAGGGACAGGGGAAGAGGACCAAGAGACCCAGTACTTC. This sequence encodes CASSTGTGEEDQETQYF.

This clonotype was counted a few times. The chain is built from TRBV6-2 or TRBV6-3 and TRBJ1-2, with D uncertain. Germline values: CDR1 MNHEY, CDR2 SVGEGT. CDR3 length: 14 residues. V gave up 7 bases and J gave up 6 bases, with 18 bases separating them. CDR3 amino acids: CASTLRALKDGYTF. Here the CDR3 DNA reads TGTGCCAGCACCCTAAGGGCCCTAAAGGATGGCTACACCTTC.

DNA for the CDR3: TGCAGCGTTGACCGGGGGGGCTATGAGACCCAGTACTTC. This gives the protein CSVDRGGYETQYF. This sequence joins TRBV29-1 and TRBJ2-7; 8 nucleotides align to TRBD2. The J call is doubtful: the DNA matches TRBJ2-5 better. Germline lookup yields CDR1 SQVTM and CDR2 ANQGSEA. The CDR3 runs 13 residues.

This clonotype appeared a few times. V gene TRBV13 combines with J gene TRBJ2-1, with D uncertain. The germline gives CDR1 PRHDT, CDR2 FYEKMQ (reference sequence). The V and J ends lost 5 bases and 9 bases respectively, with 11 bases between them. The CDR3 runs to 12 residues. CDR3 in DNA: TGTGCCAGCAGCCATAACCGGATTGAGCAGTTCTTC. It translates to CASSHNRIEQFF.

The chain combines TRBV7-9 with TRBJ2-1; 9 bases fit TRBD1. The junction had 5 bases not matched to a gene; V was cut back by 6 bases and J by 8 bases. Germline CDR1 SEHNR, CDR2 FQNEAQ (reference sequence). The length of the CDR3 is 13 residues. In DNA, the CDR3 is TGTGCCAGCAGGGGGACAGGGAGTCATGAGCAGTTCTTC. Residues: CASRGTGSHEQFF.

The chain couples TRBV14 to TRBJ1-1; 7 bases match TRBD1. Germline V gene lookup returns CDR1 SGHDN and CDR2 FVKESK. This CDR3 spans 15 amino acids. The J segment lost 7 bases and the V segment lost 5 bases, leaving 13 bases of the junction unmatched. CDR3 DNA: TGTGCCAGCAGCGGGCCGACAGGGTTGCGCGGTGAAGCTTTCTTT. It translates to CASSGPTGLRGEAFF. Together with reference TRBV14 and TRBJ1-1, the CDR3 gives the full variable domain: EAGVTQFPSHSVIEKGQTVTLRCDPISGHDNLYWYRRVMGKEIKFLLHFVKESKQDESGMPNNRFLAERTGGTYSTLKVQPAELEDSGVYFCASSGPTGLRGEAFFGQGTRLTVV.

The chain links TRBV20-1 to TRBJ2-7; 9 bases fit TRBD2. TRBJ2-4 matches the DNA end more closely, so the J call is doubtful. The CDR3 is 15 amino acids. Germline CDR1 is DFQATT and CDR2 is SNEGSKA (reference sequence). In DNA form, the CDR3 reads TGCAGTGCTCCAACGCCGACTAGCGGAAAAAACATTCAGTACTTC. It translates to CSAPTPTSGKNIQYF.

This chain links TRBV7-2 with TRBJ1-5; 8 positions match TRBD1. Germline V gene lookup returns CDR1 SGHTA and CDR2 FQGNSA. The CDR3 spans 16 residues. The V gene end was trimmed by 7 bases and the J gene end by 3 bases; junction bases not matched to a gene: 11. CDR3 in amino acids: CASTLPDRGPNQPQHF. The CDR3 DNA follows: TGTGCCAGCACGCTTCCTGACAGGGGCCCCAATCAGCCCCAGCATTTT.

This clonotype was seen a few times. This rearrangement joins TRBV7-8 to TRBJ2-3, with 13 bases identical to TRBD2. The germline CDR1 and CDR2 sequences are SGHVS and FQNEAQ. Trimming took 5 bases from V and 0 from J; bases not matched to a gene: 5. The CDR3 has 17 amino acids. CDR3 loop: CASSRRLAGGSTDTQYF. The CDR3, as DNA: TGTGCCAGCAGCAGAAGACTAGCGGGAGGCAGCACAGATACGCAGTATTTT. Looking up the rest from reference TRBV7-8 and TRBJ2-3 gives the full variable domain: GAGVSQSPRYKVAKRGQDVALRCDPISGHVSLFWYQQALGQGPEFLTYFQNEAQLDKSGLPSDRFFAERPEGSVSTLKIQRTQQEDSAVYLCASSRRLAGGSTDTQYFGPGTRLTVL.

The chain is built from TRBV28 and TRBJ2-5; D is undetermined. The germline V and J ends were trimmed by 3 bases and 1 base, with 15 bases remaining between them. The germline CDR1 and CDR2 sequences are MDHEN and SYDVKM. The length of the CDR3 is 16 residues. The CDR3 is CASSFMAKGSQETQYF. The CDR3, as DNA: TGTGCCAGCAGTTTTATGGCCAAGGGCTCCCAAGAGACCCAGTACTTC.

This clonotype was recorded a few times. This chain uses TRBV29-1 with TRBJ2-1, with D hard to call. The CDR3 has 14 amino acids. Germline CDR1 SQVTM, CDR2 ANQGSEA. With 2 bases removed from V and 1 base from J, the gap between germline ends came to 9 bases. The CDR3 coding sequence is TGCAGCGTTGAACCACCCCTATCCTACAATGAGCAGTTCTTC. It yields the protein CSVEPPLSYNEQFF.

CDR3 sequence: CSASHRQGQETQYF. DNA of the CDR3: TGCAGTGCTAGTCACAGACAGGGACAAGAGACCCAGTACTTC. This chain links TRBV20-1 with TRBJ2-5, with 7 bases identical to TRBD1. The germline V gene encodes CDR1 DFQATT and CDR2 SNEGSKA (reference sequence). Trimming at V came to 3 bases and at J to 2 bases, leaving 6 bases not matched to a gene. The CDR3 sequence is 14 residues long.

The rearrangement uses TRBV28 and TRBJ1-5; D not resolved. The CDR3 contains 14 residues. V lost 3 bases to trimming and J lost 0 bases, with 6 bases between them. Germline V lookup: CDR1 MDHEN, CDR2 SYDVKM. The CDR3 DNA follows: TGTGCCAGCAGTTTCGCGTATAGCAATCAGCCCCAGCATTTT. Amino acids: CASSFAYSNQPQHF.

This clonotype showed up just a few times. The V call is TRBV3-1, the J call TRBJ2-1; possible D gene TRBD2, 6 bases. The V end lost 5 bases, the J end lost 0 bases, and 11 bases lay between the germline ends. Per germline, CDR1 LGHDT and CDR2 YNNKEL (reference sequence). This CDR3 contains 15 residues. Here the CDR3 DNA reads TGTGCCAGCAGCTTCCCCGGGGGCTCCTACAATGAGCAGTTCTTC. Protein product: CASSFPGGSYNEQFF.

The chain carries TRBV5-1 and TRBJ2-2; D may be TRBD1 (5 bases). V was pared by 4 bases and J by 3 bases, with 13 bases between. Per the germline V gene, CDR1 is SGHRS and CDR2 is YFSETQ. The CDR3 loop spans 15 amino acids. CDR3 sequence: CASSPGHRDTGELFF. CDR3 bases: TGCGCCAGCAGCCCAGGGCATAGGGACACCGGGGAGCTGTTTTTT.

As for this clonotype: At one boundary the junction diverges from the germline segment, which might be a read error. The chain employs TRBV27 and TRBJ2-5, with 7 bases aligning to TRBD1. The end of the DNA fits TRBJ2-7 better, so the J call may be wrong. The V gene's germline CDR1 is MNHEY and CDR2 SMNVEV (reference sequence). The CDR3 is 15 residues long. Here the CDR3 reads CASSRFGDSSNEQYF. For the CDR3, the DNA is TGTGCCAGCAGCCGCTTCGGGGACAGCTCCAACGAGCAGTACTTC.

This clonotype has just a few counts. V and J are TRBV20-1 and TRBJ2-5; possibly TRBD2 for D (5 bases). CDR3 length equals 15 residues. V lost 0 bases and J lost 1, with 12 bases in between. CDR1 is DFQATT, CDR2 SNEGSKA, per germline (reference sequence). The CDR3 loop reads CSARDRLGSQETQYF. The CDR3 region has the DNA TGCAGTGCTAGAGATCGTCTGGGGAGCCAAGAGACCCAGTACTTC.

This clonotype was picked up a small number of times. The gene calls are TRBV7-8 and TRBJ2-5, with no clear D. The germline gives CDR1 SGHVS, CDR2 FQNEAQ. The V gene lost 0 bases and the J gene lost 5 bases, with 7 bases spanning the gap. This CDR3 has 13 amino acids. CDR3 loop: CASSLAFSETQYF. The CDR3 DNA sequence: TGTGCCAGCAGCTTAGCGTTTAGCGAGACCCAGTACTTC.

The chain recombines TRBV27 with TRBJ2-5; D not resolved. Germline values: CDR1 MNHEY, CDR2 SMNVEV (reference sequence). Trimming shortened V by 4 bases and J by 4 bases, and 7 bases separated the two germline ends. The CDR3 runs to 12 residues. The CDR3 spells CASSWSGETQYF. CDR3 nucleotides: TGTGCCAGCAGTTGGAGTGGAGAGACCCAGTACTTC.

The V and J genes are TRBV5-1 and TRBJ2-3, with D possibly matching TRBD2 (5 bases). Germline CDR1 reads SGHRS; CDR2 reads YFSETQ. This CDR3 is 15 amino acids long. V lost 0 bases and J 2 bases, leaving 10 bases between the germline ends. This chain's CDR3 is CASSLDQRTTDTQYF. The CDR3 DNA is TGCGCCAGCAGCTTGGATCAGCGGACCACAGATACGCAGTATTTT.

This clonotype has only a few counts. The V call is TRBV5-1, the J call TRBJ2-5; 7 nucleotides agree with TRBD1. CDR1 is SGHRS and CDR2 is YFSETQ in the germline V gene. This CDR3 is built from 13 residues. V was clipped by 3 bases and J by 4 bases; unmatched bases: 3. The CDR3 sequence: CASSSGDRETQYF. CDR3 bases: TGCGCCAGCAGCTCAGGGGACAGAGAGACCCAGTACTTC.

This rearrangement joins TRBV3-1 to TRBJ1-2; D possibly corresponds to TRBD1 (5 bases). Per the germline V gene, CDR1 is LGHDT and CDR2 is YNNKEL (reference sequence). Trimming took 4 bases from V and 4 from J, leaving 16 bases between them. CDR3 length: 15 residues. The CDR3 spells CASSPGSGESYGYTF. The CDR3 DNA reads as TGTGCCAGCAGCCCCGGTTCGGGGGAGTCCTATGGCTACACCTTC.

V is TRBV24-1 and J is TRBJ2-5; 8 bases line up with TRBD1. This CDR3 is built from 15 residues. The germline V gene encodes CDR1 KGHDR and CDR2 SFDVKD. Trimming took 3 bases from V and 3 from J; bases not matched to a gene: 5. The CDR3 DNA reads as TGTGCCACCAGTGATGCCGGACAGGGAGAAGAGACCCAGTACTTC. Translating gives CATSDAGQGEETQYF.

About this clonotype: Sequence at one end of the junction differs from germline and may be a read error. CDR3 sequence: CTSSLEARSTDTQYF. In nucleotides, the CDR3 is TGTACCAGCAGCTTAGAGGCCAGGAGCACAGATACGCAGTATTTT. The rearrangement uses TRBV11-2 and TRBJ2-3; no definite D call. This CDR3 is built from 15 residues. Per germline, CDR1 SGHAT and CDR2 FQNNGV.

The CDR3 loop is CASSAGRAGIDEQYF. CDR3 DNA sequence: TGCGCCAGCAGCGCCGGACGAGCGGGAATCGATGAGCAGTACTTC. The J gene is TRBJ2-5, the V gene TRBV5-1, with 7 bases matching TRBD2. The CDR3 spans 15 residues. Looked up from germline, CDR1 is SGHRS and CDR2 is YFSETQ. Losses at the gene ends were 4 bases for V and 11 bases for J; bases not matched to a gene: 17.

This rearrangement joins TRBV7-9 to TRBJ2-3; unclear D gene. Germline CDR1 reads SEHNR; CDR2 reads FQNEAQ (reference sequence). Trimming pared 5 bases from V and 0 bases from J, leaving 15 bases between. The CDR3 has 16 residues. The CDR3 reads CASSARPTGSTDTQYF. CDR3 DNA sequence: TGTGCCAGCAGCGCCCGGCCGACTGGGAGCACAGATACGCAGTATTTT. The whole variable domain, filled in from reference TRBV7-9 and TRBJ2-3, reads DTGVSQNPRHKITKRGQNVTFRCDPISEHNRLYWYRQTLGQGPEFLTYFQNEAQLEKSRLLSDRFSAERPKGSFSTLEIQRTEQGDSAMYLCASSARPTGSTDTQYFGPGTRLTVL.

This clonotype was seen more than once but under ten times. V usage is TRBV9 and J usage is TRBJ2-7; 12 bases map to TRBD2. The trim removed 0 bases at V and 5 bases at J, leaving 9 bases unmatched. Germline V gene lookup returns CDR1 SGDLS and CDR2 YYNGEE. CDR3 length: 17 amino acids. The CDR3 DNA is TGTGCCAGCAGCGTAGGATCCGCTAGCGGGAGGGCCCACGAGCAGTACTTC. Encoded protein: CASSVGSASGRAHEQYF.

This clonotype was detected a few times. The chain is built from TRBV10-3 and TRBJ2-7; either TRBD1 or TRBD2 may supply D (5 bases each). Germline assignment: CDR1 ENHRY and CDR2 SYGVKD. The V end was cut by 11 bases, the J end by 0 bases, with 14 bases between. The CDR3 covers 13 residues. CDR3 sequence: CAVWDVTSYEQYF. The CDR3 DNA sequence: TGTGCCGTGTGGGACGTCACCTCCTACGAGCAGTACTTC.

Only a few counts were recorded for this clonotype. An end of the junction does not agree with germline; a read error may underlie this. CDR3 protein: CASSLATGVENIQYF. Written as DNA, the CDR3 is TGTGCCAGCAGCCTAGCTACAGGGGTGGAAAACATTCAGTACTTC. The J gene is TRBJ2-4, the V gene TRBV7-9; 7 bases fit TRBD1. CDR3 length: 15 residues. Germline CDR1 and CDR2: SEHNR and FQNEAQ (reference sequence).